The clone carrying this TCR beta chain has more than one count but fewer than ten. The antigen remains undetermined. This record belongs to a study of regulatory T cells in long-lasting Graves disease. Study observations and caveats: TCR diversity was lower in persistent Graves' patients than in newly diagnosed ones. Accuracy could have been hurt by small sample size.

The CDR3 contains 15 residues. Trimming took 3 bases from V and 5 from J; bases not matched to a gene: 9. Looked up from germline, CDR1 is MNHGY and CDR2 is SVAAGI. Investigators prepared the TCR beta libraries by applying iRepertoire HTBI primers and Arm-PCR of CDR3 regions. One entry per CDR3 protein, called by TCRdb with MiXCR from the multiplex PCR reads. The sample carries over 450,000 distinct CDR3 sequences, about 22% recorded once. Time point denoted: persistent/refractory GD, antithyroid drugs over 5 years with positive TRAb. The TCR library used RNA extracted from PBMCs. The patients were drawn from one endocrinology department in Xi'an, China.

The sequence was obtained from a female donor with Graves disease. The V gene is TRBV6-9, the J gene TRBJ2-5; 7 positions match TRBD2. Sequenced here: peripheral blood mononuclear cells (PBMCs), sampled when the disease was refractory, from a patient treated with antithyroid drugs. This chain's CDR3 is CASSYLAGALETQYF. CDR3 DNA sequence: TGTGCCAGCAGTTACTTGGCGGGAGCTTTGGAGACCCAGTACTTC.